These T cell receptor beta chains were read from a single sample in a study of response to subunit inactivated influenza vaccine. TCRdb processed the RT-PCR reads anew with MiXCR; each CDR3 protein has one entry. Among approximately 300,000 distinct CDR3 sequences listed, 20% to 25% were seen once. The sample in question was PBMCs from blood, obtained less than 22 months after vaccination. These receptor sequences come from a man in his fifties or sixties who received an inactivated influenza vaccine. Both conserved end residues are part of each CDR3. Each record gives: J gene, clone size, V gene, D gene, CDR3 DNA, CDR3 protein. The D gene is left open where the match is weak. Only part of the rows carry a size: once, few, many, or a class if the clone is expanded.

TRBJ2-2 | - | TRBV7-8 | - | TGTGCCAGCAGCTTAGAATACAGCGGGCCGAACACCGGGGAGCTGTTTTTT | CASSLEYSGPNTGELFF
TRBJ2-2 | once | TRBV11-2 | - | TGTGCCAGCAGCTTAGAAAGACAGACCGGGGAGCTGTTTTTT | CASSLERQTGELFF
TRBJ1-5 | many | TRBV20-1 | TRBD1 | TGCAGTGCTAGACCGGGACAGCTCCTGGTACAGCCCCAGCATTTT | CSARPGQLLVQPQHF
TRBJ2-5 | - | TRBV12-3/TRBV12-4 | TRBD1 | TGTGCCAGCAGTCGGACAGGGACACACGAGACCCAGTACTTC | CASSRTGTHETQYF
TRBJ1-5 | - | TRBV12-3/TRBV12-4 | - | TGTGCCAGCAGTTTAGCCTATCATCAGCCCCAGCATTTT | CASSLAYHQPQHF
TRBJ2-2 | - | TRBV25-1 | - | TGTGCCAGCAGTAGTGGGAAAACCGGGGAGCTGTTTTTT | CASSSGKTGELFF
TRBJ2-7 | - | TRBV20-1 | TRBD2 | TGCAGTGCTAGACGAGGGACTAGCGGGATTGGGGAGCAGTACTTC | CSARRGTSGIGEQYF
TRBJ2-5 | - | TRBV6-2/TRBV6-3 | TRBD2 | TGTGCCAGCAGTTACCGCGGGGGGAGGCCGTCTCAAGAGACCCAGTACTTC | CASSYRGGRPSQETQYF
TRBJ2-1 | few | TRBV20-1 | - | TGCAGTGCTAGAGACACAGGGAGCCTATACAATGAGCAGTTCTTC | CSARDTGSLYNEQFF
TRBJ2-3 | many | TRBV4-2 | - | TGTGCCAGCAGCCAGGGAGGTCCAGCCTCGGATACGCAGTATTTT | CASSQGGPASDTQYF
TRBJ2-4 | - | TRBV2 | TRBD1 | TGTGCCAGCCTCACAGGGGATGGCAAAAACATTCAGTACTTC | CASLTGDGKNIQYF
TRBJ1-2 | few | TRBV20-1 | - | TGCAGTGCGGGGGTCGACTATGGCTACACCTTC | CSAGVDYGYTF
TRBJ2-3 | few | TRBV29-1 | - | TGCAGCGTTGAAGATATTCGCACAGATACGCAGTATTTT | CSVEDIRTDTQYF
TRBJ2-5 | few | TRBV24-1 | - | TGTGCCACCAGTGATCGGAGCAGTGCTATCGAGACCCAGTACTTC | CATSDRSSAIETQYF
TRBJ1-2 | - | TRBV21-1 | - | TGTGCCAGCAGCAAAAAGGTCTCGGGACACCGAAACTATGGCTACACCTTC | CASSKKVSGHRNYGYTF
TRBJ2-1 | few | TRBV20-1 | TRBD1 | TGCAGTGCTAGAGTCACGGGACAGGTCTACAATGAGCAGTTCTTC | CSARVTGQVYNEQFF
TRBJ2-7 | - | TRBV12-3/TRBV12-4 | TRBD1 | TGTGCCAGCAGCGACAGGGGACGCTACGAGCAGTACTTC | CASSDRGRYEQYF
TRBJ1-2 | few | TRBV27 | TRBD1 | TGTGCCAGCAGTTTACTCGGAGGGGGCGGATACTATGGCTACACCTTC | CASSLLGGGGYYGYTF
TRBJ1-2 | few | TRBV7-2 | - | TGTGCCAGCAGCATTTATGGAGGCTACACCTTC | CASSIYGGYTF